Presented here are 22 T cell receptor beta chains from one specimen sequenced in a study of T cells after yellow fever vaccination. TCRdb independently ran MiXCR on the 5' RACE reads; one entry per CDR3 protein. The sample records fewer than 400,000 distinct CDR3 sequences, 6.2% being singletons. The sample in question was PBMCs, obtained 5 days after the yellow fever booster vaccination. These receptor sequences come from a man between 25 and 39 years old who received the YFV17D yellow fever vaccine.

This clonotype was detected many times. The J gene is TRBJ2-3, the V gene TRBV5-1; a weak D match, TRBD2 (5 bases). CDR3 length equals 14 residues. Trimming left V 3 bases short and J 5 bases short, with 13 bases between. Germline CDR1 is SGHRS and CDR2 is YFSETQ. The CDR3 loop is CASSSPSGGDTQYF. The CDR3 nucleotides are TGCGCCAGCAGCTCGCCGAGCGGCGGAGATACGCAGTATTTT.

This clonotype was seen only a few times. The rearrangement joins TRBV20-1 to TRBJ2-1; the D is unclear. Germline-derived CDR1 and CDR2 are DFQATT and SNEGSKA (reference sequence). This CDR3 contains 15 residues. Trimming cost V 5 bases and J 0 bases, with 14 bases left between them. The CDR3 DNA follows: TGCAGTGCTGGCCAACGACGCAGCTCCTACAATGAGCAGTTCTTC. Amino acids: CSAGQRRSSYNEQFF.

This clonotype was counted ten times or more. This CDR3 reads CASSGFYTGGRIYNEQFF. As DNA, the CDR3 is TGTGCCAGCAGCGGGTTTTACACGGGAGGGCGAATTTACAATGAGCAGTTCTTC. The chain carries TRBV7-6 and TRBJ2-1, with 8 nucleotides matching TRBD2. Trimming took 5 bases from V and 4 from J; bases not matched to a gene: 16. The CDR3 has 18 amino acids. Germline loops: CDR1 SGHVS, CDR2 FNYEAQ.

The chain has TRBV12-3 or TRBV12-4 and TRBJ2-6, with D possibly matching TRBD1 (6 bases). V was cut by 5 bases and J by 0 bases, with 11 bases left in between. The CDR3 loop spans 16 amino acids. The CDR3 spells CASSDRLYSGANVLTF. CDR3 bases: TGTGCCAGCAGTGACAGGTTATACTCTGGGGCCAACGTCCTGACTTTC.

The rearrangement joins TRBV20-1 to TRBJ2-7; D is uncertain. Trimming left V 3 bases short and J 2 bases short, with 8 bases between. Germline CDR1 and CDR2: DFQATT and SNEGSKA (reference sequence). There are 12 residues in the CDR3. The CDR3, as DNA: TGCAGTGCTAGCAGTGGAACCTACGAGCAGTACTTC. Amino acid sequence: CSASSGTYEQYF.

This chain uses TRBV12-3 or TRBV12-4 with TRBJ2-1; D is possibly TRBD1 or TRBD2 (5 bases each). This CDR3 spans 18 amino acids. The V end was cut by 7 bases, the J end by 2 bases, with 24 bases between. The CDR3 DNA reads TGTGCCAGCAATCCGCAACGGGGCCTCCTTTATACCTACAATGAGCAGTTCTTC. Protein sequence: CASNPQRGLLYTYNEQFF.

This clonotype was seen ten or more times. The chain carries TRBV7-2 and TRBJ2-7; D is perhaps TRBD2 (7 bases). This CDR3 has 14 residues. CDR1 is SGHTA and CDR2 is FQGNSA in the germline V gene. Deletions cut 6 bases from V and 1 base from J, with 13 bases between. The CDR3 here is CASRLGGQSYEQYF. Here the CDR3 DNA reads TGTGCCAGCAGGTTGGGGGGGCAATCCTACGAGCAGTACTTC.

This clonotype came up many times. The gene calls are TRBV11-2 and TRBJ2-2; D is perhaps TRBD2 (6 bases). This CDR3 region has 18 residues. Trimming took off 2 bases at V and 5 bases at J, with 21 bases between the two ends. Germline V gene data show CDR1 as SGHAT and CDR2 as FQNNGV. This CDR3 reads CASSLKLARREVTGELFF. Here the CDR3 DNA reads TGTGCCAGCAGCTTAAAACTAGCTCGTAGAGAGGTAACCGGGGAGCTGTTTTTT.

This clonotype has more than one count but fewer than ten. The chain has TRBV2 and TRBJ2-1; 9 bases line up with TRBD2. The CDR3 sequence is 15 residues long. Trimming removed 5 bases from V and 4 bases from J; junction bases left unmatched: 6. Germline loops: CDR1 SNHLY, CDR2 FYNNEI. The CDR3 reads CASSPSAGGYNEQFF. CDR3 nucleotide sequence: TGTGCCAGCAGTCCTTCGGCGGGAGGGTACAATGAGCAGTTCTTC.

This clonotype occurred a few times. The V gene is TRBV12-3 or TRBV12-4, the J gene TRBJ1-1, with TRBD1 as a possible D gene (5 bases). V lost 6 bases to trimming and J lost 3 bases, with 14 bases between them. CDR3 length: 14 amino acids. CDR3 amino acids: CASSRWGGDTEAFF. DNA for the CDR3: TGTGCCAGCAGCCGGTGGGGAGGGGACACTGAAGCTTTCTTT.

This clonotype was found many times. This sequence joins TRBV7-9 and TRBJ2-3, with D perhaps TRBD2 (6 bases). The CDR3 has 14 residues. V dropped 5 bases and J dropped 14 bases, with 23 bases sitting between them. CDR1 and CDR2 from the germline V gene are SEHNR and FQNEAQ (reference sequence). The CDR3 sequence: CASSRMIGTAKGYF. In nucleotides, the CDR3 is TGTGCCAGCAGCCGGATGATTGGGACTGCGAAAGGGTATTTT.

This clonotype was counted ten times or more. This rearrangement joins TRBV4-3 to TRBJ2-2; D is undetermined. V was pared by 4 bases and J by 2 bases, with 14 bases between. Germline V CDR1 and CDR2: LGHNA, YSLEER. This CDR3 is built from 16 residues. CDR3 residues: CASSPFAMPNTGELFF. CDR3 coding DNA: TGCGCCAGCAGCCCGTTCGCTATGCCCAACACCGGGGAGCTGTTTTTT.

This chain connects TRBV10-3 to TRBJ1-2, with TRBD1 as a possible D gene (5 bases). Per germline, CDR1 ENHRY and CDR2 SYGVKD. The CDR3 length is 14 residues. Trimming left V 0 bases short and J 6 bases short, with 11 bases between. The CDR3 loop reads CAISESAGMDGYTF. The CDR3 DNA reads TGTGCCATCAGTGAGTCCGCAGGGATGGATGGCTACACCTTC.

The chain carries TRBV7-6 and TRBJ2-7; tentative D call: TRBD1 (6 bases). This CDR3 region has 13 residues. Trimming removed 5 bases at V and 5 bases at J, with 13 bases between. CDR1 SGHVS and CDR2 FNYEAQ come from the germline V gene. The CDR3 DNA sequence: TGTGCCAGCAGCCCAAGGAACAGGGACGAGCAGTACTTC. Translated, it gives CASSPRNRDEQYF.

This clonotype occurred a few times. The J gene is TRBJ2-2, the V gene TRBV20-1; 9 bases line up with TRBD2. This CDR3 is built from 17 residues. Germline V lookup: CDR1 DFQATT, CDR2 SNEGSKA (reference sequence). The junction had 10 bases not matched to a gene; V was cut back by 0 bases and J by 5 bases. This chain's CDR3 is CSAREPASGMITGELFF. The CDR3 coding sequence is TGCAGTGCTAGAGAGCCCGCTAGCGGGATGATAACCGGGGAGCTGTTTTTT.

The sample holds many counts of this clonotype. The genes are TRBV7-8 and TRBJ2-3; D may be TRBD1 (5 bases). The CDR3 is made up of 15 amino acids. The germline V gene encodes CDR1 SGHVS and CDR2 FQNEAQ. V shed 2 bases and J shed 2 bases, with 11 bases lying between them. The CDR3 nucleotides are TGTGCCAGCAGCTTACAGGGTTCCCCCACAGATACGCAGTATTTT. As protein: CASSLQGSPTDTQYF.

There are a few counts of this clonotype. The rearrangement uses TRBV7-2 and TRBJ2-2; D is unclear. This CDR3 is built from 21 residues. Trimming took 4 bases from V and 7 from J, leaving 34 bases between them. Germline V gives CDR1 SGHTA, CDR2 FQGNSA. The CDR3 bases are TGTGCCAGCAGCTCCCCGGGCCATTATAGCAGAAATAAGAGGCTGGTCGGGGAGCTGTTTTTT. As protein: CASSSPGHYSRNKRLVGELFF. The variable domain in full, completed from reference TRBV7-2 and TRBJ2-2, reads GAGVSQSPSNKVTEKGKDVELRCDPISGHTALYWYRQSLGQGLEFLIYFQGNSAPDKSGLPSDRFSAERTGGSVSTLTIQRTQQEDSAVYLCASSSPGHYSRNKRLVGELFFGEGSRLTVL.

V is TRBV7-2 and J is TRBJ1-6, with 9 bases matching TRBD1. The CDR3 consists of 18 residues. CDR1 is SGHTA and CDR2 is FQGNSA in the germline V gene. V gave up 0 bases and J gave up 3 bases; unmatched junction bases: 6. Here the CDR3 reads CASSLAVQGAHYNSPLHF. The CDR3 DNA sequence: TGTGCCAGCAGCTTAGCGGTACAGGGGGCCCACTATAATTCACCCCTCCACTTT.

There are many counts of this clonotype. This chain connects TRBV14 to TRBJ2-7; no definite D call. CDR3 length: 14 amino acids. Germline CDR1 SGHDN, CDR2 FVKESK. Deletions cut 4 bases from V and 7 bases from J, with 17 bases between. The CDR3 here is CASSRGGGAREQYF. The CDR3 DNA reads TGTGCCAGCAGCCGAGGTGGTGGAGCGCGGGAGCAGTACTTC.

This sequence joins TRBV9 and TRBJ2-1; 7 positions agree with TRBD1. V trimming: 3 bases; J trimming: 4 bases; junction bases outside the gene matches: 13. The CDR3 is 17 residues long. The germline V gene encodes CDR1 SGDLS and CDR2 YYNGEE. Here the CDR3 reads CASSGDSFLTPYNEQFF. The CDR3 nucleotides read TGTGCCAGCAGCGGGGACAGTTTCCTTACGCCGTACAATGAGCAGTTCTTC.

This clonotype was seen many times. V usage is TRBV24-1 and J usage is TRBJ2-1, with D tentatively TRBD1 (5 bases). Trimming took off 3 bases at V and 0 bases at J, with 11 bases between the two ends. CDR1 and CDR2 from the germline V gene are KGHDR and SFDVKD. The CDR3 consists of 16 residues. CDR3 sequence: CATSDIQGNSYNEQFF. CDR3 in DNA: TGTGCCACCAGTGATATCCAGGGCAACTCCTACAATGAGCAGTTCTTC.

This clonotype was observed many times. The chain links TRBV12-3 or TRBV12-4 to TRBJ2-1, with TRBD2 as a possible D gene (6 bases). With 1 base removed from V and 6 bases from J, the gap between germline ends came to 10 bases. The CDR3 sequence is 14 residues long. CDR3 nucleotide sequence: TGTGCCAGCAGTTTAGGTTCTAGCGCCAATGAGCAGTTCTTC. It specifies CASSLGSSANEQFF.